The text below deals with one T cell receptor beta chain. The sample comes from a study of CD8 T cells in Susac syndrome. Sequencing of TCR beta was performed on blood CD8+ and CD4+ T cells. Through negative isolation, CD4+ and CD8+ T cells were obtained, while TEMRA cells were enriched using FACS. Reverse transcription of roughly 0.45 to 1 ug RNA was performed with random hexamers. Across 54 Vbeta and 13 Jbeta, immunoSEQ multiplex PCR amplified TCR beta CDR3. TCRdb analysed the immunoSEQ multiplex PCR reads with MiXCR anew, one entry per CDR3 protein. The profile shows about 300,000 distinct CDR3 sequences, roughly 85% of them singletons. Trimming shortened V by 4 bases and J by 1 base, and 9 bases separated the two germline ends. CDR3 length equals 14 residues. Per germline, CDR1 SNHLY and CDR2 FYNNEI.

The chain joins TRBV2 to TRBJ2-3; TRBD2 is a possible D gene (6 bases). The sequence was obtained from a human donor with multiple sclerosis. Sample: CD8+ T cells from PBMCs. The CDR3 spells CASSGGLGTDTQYF. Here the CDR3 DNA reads TGTGCCAGCAGTGGGGGACTGGGCACAGATACGCAGTATTTT.